The 26 T cell receptor beta chains below were found in one sample sequenced in a study of response to subunit inactivated influenza vaccine (dated by TCRdb to 2016 to 2019). The library came from RT-PCR. The sequencing machine was an Illumina HiSeq 2500. TCRdb's own reprocessing of the public reads used fastp at Q25 and MiXCR and kept productive beta chains. Each entry is one CDR3 protein sequence, shown with its most common DNA and genes. The sample table records 450,000 to 700,000 distinct CDR3 sequences; 11% to 15% of these occur just once. Together, the top ten hold 11% of the sample. Material: PBMCs from blood, obtained 11 to 12 days after vaccination. The receptors derive from a middle-aged man who received an inactivated influenza vaccine. Donor details come from another sample of the same person, matched by shared clones.

This clonotype was picked up a small number of times. V usage is TRBV12-3 or TRBV12-4 and J usage is TRBJ2-5, with 7 bases fitting TRBD1. The CDR3 is 14 residues long. J gave up 5 bases and V 1 base, and 4 bases lay outside the gene matches. The CDR3 sequence: CASSLGDSFETQYF. As DNA, the CDR3 is TGTGCCAGCAGTTTAGGGGACAGCTTTGAGACCCAGTACTTC.

This clonotype was recorded many times. The chain carries TRBV12-3 or TRBV12-4 and TRBJ2-7, with TRBD2 identical over 7 bases. CDR3 size: 14 residues. V was pared by 5 bases and J by 4 bases, with 8 bases of the junction left unmatched. The CDR3 is CASSPGGPQYEQYF. The CDR3 DNA follows: TGTGCCAGCAGTCCGGGAGGCCCTCAATACGAGCAGTACTTC.

This clonotype was found many times. The chain couples TRBV20-1 to TRBJ2-7; D call uncertain. The germline gives CDR1 DFQATT, CDR2 SNEGSKA (reference sequence). V lost 6 bases to trimming and J lost 2 bases, with 14 bases between them. The CDR3 runs to 13 residues. CDR3 sequence reads: CSAVASTAYEQYF. CDR3 DNA sequence: TGCAGTGCGGTAGCTAGTACAGCCTACGAGCAGTACTTC.

This chain uses TRBV3-1 with TRBJ2-7; TRBD1 might be the D (8 bases). CDR1 and CDR2 from the germline V gene are LGHDT and YNNKEL (reference sequence). The CDR3 has 13 residues. The ends were cut back, 6 bases at V and 3 bases at J, with 12 bases in the middle. The CDR3 sequence: CASRNRGGYEQYF. CDR3 sequence (DNA): TGTGCCAGCAGAAACAGGGGGGGCTACGAGCAGTACTTC.

This clonotype was seen a few times. The J gene is TRBJ2-7, the V gene TRBV29-1; D is unresolved. Germline CDR1 SQVTM, CDR2 ANQGSEA. Trimming stripped 5 bases from V and 7 bases from J, with 30 bases between. The CDR3 consists of 17 residues. CDR3 sequence reads: CSVRMGYGTRTGLEQYF. The CDR3 nucleotides read TGCAGCGTTCGCATGGGGTATGGTACAAGGACGGGTCTTGAGCAGTACTTC.

The chain links TRBV4-1 to TRBJ2-3; D uncertain. The CDR3 loop spans 13 amino acids. CDR1 is MGHRA and CDR2 is YSYEKL in the germline V gene. V lost 0 bases to trimming and J lost 6 bases, with 7 bases between them. CDR3 residues: CASSQDHYDTQYF. In nucleotides, the CDR3 is TGCGCCAGCAGCCAAGATCACTATGATACGCAGTATTTT.

The chain employs TRBV20-1 and TRBJ2-7; a weak D match, TRBD2 (6 bases). Germline V CDR1 and CDR2: DFQATT, SNEGSKA (reference sequence). Trimming took 5 bases from V and 0 from J, leaving 14 bases between them. The CDR3 contains 14 residues. The CDR3 DNA is TGCAGTGCTCGTGGGACTGCTTACTCCTACGAGCAGTACTTC. This sequence encodes CSARGTAYSYEQYF.

This clonotype was detected a few times. CDR3: CASSQGVSRWYHNEQFF. CDR3 coding DNA: TGTGCCAGCAGCCAGGGCGTATCTAGGTGGTATCACAATGAGCAGTTCTTC. The rearrangement links TRBV7-2 to TRBJ2-1; D is possibly TRBD1 (5 bases). Trimming removed 5 bases at V and 5 bases at J, with 22 bases between. The germline CDR1 and CDR2 sequences are SGHTA and FQGNSA. The CDR3 extends over 17 amino acids.

This clonotype was observed many times. V usage is TRBV12-3 or TRBV12-4 and J usage is TRBJ1-5, with TRBD1 matching 9 bases. This CDR3 contains 15 residues. The V gene end was trimmed by 0 bases and the J gene end by 4 bases; junction bases not matched to a gene: 1. The CDR3 DNA reads TGTGCCAGCAGTTTAGCGGACAGGGGTAATCAGCCCCAGCATTTT. Its protein is CASSLADRGNQPQHF.

This clonotype was observed at least ten times. The chain recombines TRBV20-1 with TRBJ2-7; D possibly matches TRBD1 or TRBD2 (5 bases each). CDR3 length: 13 amino acids. Trimming shortened V by 6 bases and J by 6 bases, and 18 bases separated the two germline ends. Germline CDR1 reads DFQATT; CDR2 reads SNEGSKA (reference sequence). This CDR3 reads CSAPGTGLFEQYF. CDR3 nucleotides: TGCAGTGCGCCCGGGACCGGACTTTTCGAGCAGTACTTC.

The sample holds a few counts of this clonotype. The chain combines TRBV5-1 with TRBJ2-1, with 15 bases that match TRBD2. The J segment lost 5 bases and the V segment lost 2 bases, leaving 2 bases of the junction unmatched. In germline, CDR1 is SGHRS, CDR2 YFSETQ. The CDR3 totals 16 residues. This chain's CDR3 is CASSFGTSGGNNEQFF. In nucleotides, the CDR3 is TGCGCCAGCAGCTTTGGGACTAGCGGGGGGAACAATGAGCAGTTCTTC.

In this sample, this clonotype turned up a few times. This sequence joins TRBV10-3 and TRBJ1-1; D unresolved. V was pared by 0 bases and J by 1 base, with 18 bases between. CDR1 ENHRY and CDR2 SYGVKD come from the germline V gene. The CDR3 spans 18 residues. The CDR3 DNA sequence: TGTGCCATCAGTGAGTCTGCTATTCTCGGCGGAGCGAACACTGAAGCTTTCTTT. This sequence encodes CAISESAILGGANTEAFF.

The V and J genes are TRBV7-8 and TRBJ2-2; 12 bases are shared with TRBD2. The CDR3 totals 16 residues. Germline-derived CDR1 and CDR2 are SGHVS and FQNEAQ. J was trimmed by 3 bases and V by 3 bases; bases with no gene match: 2. CDR3 nucleotide sequence: TGTGCCAGCAGCTTCAGACTAGCGGGAGACACCGGGGAGCTGTTTTTT. This encodes CASSFRLAGDTGELFF. Supplemented by reference TRBV7-8 and TRBJ2-2, the full variable domain reads GAGVSQSPRYKVAKRGQDVALRCDPISGHVSLFWYQQALGQGPEFLTYFQNEAQLDKSGLPSDRFFAERPEGSVSTLKIQRTQQEDSAVYLCASSFRLAGDTGELFFGEGSRLTVL.

The CDR3 sequence: CASSQDTGRSYGYTF. CDR3 DNA: TGCGCCAGCAGCCAAGATACAGGGAGGAGCTATGGCTACACCTTC. This chain links TRBV4-3 with TRBJ1-2; D might be TRBD1 (6 bases). Looked up from germline, CDR1 is LGHNA and CDR2 is YSLEER. CDR3 length: 15 residues. The V end was cut by 0 bases, the J end by 4 bases, with 12 bases between.

This clonotype has a handful of counts. CDR3 sequence: CASSGAGGGETQYF. The DNA of the CDR3 is TGCGCCAGCAGCGGAGCGGGGGGCGGAGAGACCCAGTACTTC. The rearrangement joins TRBV5-1 to TRBJ2-5; 9 bases map to TRBD2. Losses at the gene ends were 4 bases for V and 4 bases for J; bases not matched to a gene: 5. The length of the CDR3 is 14 residues. Per the germline V gene, CDR1 is SGHRS and CDR2 is YFSETQ.

This chain uses TRBV12-3 or TRBV12-4 with TRBJ2-1, with D perhaps given as TRBD1 or TRBD2 (6 bases each). The V end lost 5 bases, the J end lost 9 bases, and 17 bases lay between the germline ends. The CDR3 contains 14 residues. CDR3 in DNA: TGTGCCAGCAGTGGATACAGGGAGGACGGTGAGCAGTTCTTC. Its translation: CASSGYREDGEQFF.

This clonotype has a handful of counts. The CDR3 DNA sequence: TGTGCCAGCTCACCGGGACAGCTTTCTAACTATGGCTACACCTTC. Protein sequence: CASSPGQLSNYGYTF. The chain is built from TRBV18 and TRBJ1-2, with 7 bases aligning to TRBD1. After removal of 3 bases from V and 0 bases from J, the junction contained 4 bases not matched to a gene. The CDR3 extends over 15 amino acids. Germline V lookup: CDR1 KGHSH, CDR2 LQKENI.

J is TRBJ2-7 and V is TRBV12-3 or TRBV12-4; D might be TRBD1 or TRBD2, each matching 7 bases. The germline V and J ends were trimmed by 6 bases and 7 bases, with 22 bases remaining between them. This CDR3 region has 15 residues. The CDR3 loop reads CASSQGGAGSQEQYF. The DNA for the CDR3 is TGTGCCAGCAGCCAGGGGGGAGCGGGATCCCAAGAGCAGTACTTC.

This clonotype was seen a few times. The chain couples TRBV10-3 to TRBJ2-1; the match to TRBD2 covers 10 bases. Trimming at V came to 5 bases and at J to 3 bases, leaving 4 bases not matched to a gene. Germline V lookup: CDR1 ENHRY, CDR2 SYGVKD. This CDR3 comprises 15 residues. Written as DNA, the CDR3 is TGTGCCATCAGTATAAGCGGGGGGGACTACAATGAGCAGTTCTTC. Its protein product is CAISISGGDYNEQFF.

This clonotype appeared a few times. V and J are TRBV7-2 and TRBJ2-5; perhaps TRBD1 as D (6 bases). Germline CDR1 and CDR2: SGHTA and FQGNSA. V was trimmed by 3 bases and J by 3 bases, leaving 8 bases between them. There are 13 residues in the CDR3. This chain's CDR3 is CASSFTGKETQYF. The CDR3 region has the DNA TGTGCCAGCAGCTTCACAGGGAAAGAGACCCAGTACTTC.

This clonotype was counted many times. The chain joins TRBV20-1 to TRBJ2-5; 8 bases align to TRBD2. CDR1 is DFQATT, CDR2 SNEGSKA, per germline (reference sequence). Losses at the gene ends were 4 bases for V and 4 bases for J; bases not matched to a gene: 8. The length of the CDR3 is 14 residues. The CDR3 DNA follows: TGCAGTGCTACAACGGGGGGGCCGCTAGAGACCCAGTACTTC. It codes for CSATTGGPLETQYF.

In this sample, this clonotype turned up a few times. Written as DNA, the CDR3 is TGCAGCGTTTCCCAGGGGGACACTGAAGCTTTCTTT. Translating gives CSVSQGDTEAFF. The gene calls are TRBV29-1 and TRBJ1-1; TRBD1 agrees at 7 bases. The CDR3 extends over 12 amino acids. Germline V gives CDR1 SQVTM, CDR2 ANQGSEA. The ends lost 5 bases at V and 3 bases at J; junction bases unmatched: 3. The full variable domain, in which reference TRBV29-1 and TRBJ1-1 provide the parts outside the CDR3, is SAVISQKPSRDICQRGTSLTIQCQVDSQVTMMFWYRQQPGQSLTLIATANQGSEATYESGFVIDKFPISRPNLTFSTLTVSNMSPEDSSIYLCSVSQGDTEAFFGQGTRLTVV.

This clonotype was seen only a few times. The chain carries TRBV12-3 or TRBV12-4 and TRBJ2-1; 10 positions match TRBD1. The CDR3 contains 14 residues. V shed 6 bases and J 9 bases; nucleotides not matched to a gene: 8. The CDR3 DNA sequence: TGTGCCAGCAGGCCAGGGACAGGGGACGTTGAGCAGTTCTTC. The encoded protein is CASRPGTGDVEQFF.

This chain joins TRBV9 and TRBJ2-3; 10 nucleotides align to TRBD2. This CDR3 is 18 amino acids long. V was pared by 2 bases and J by 3 bases, with 12 bases of the junction left unmatched. Germline V gene lookup returns CDR1 SGDLS and CDR2 YYNGEE. CDR3: CASSVRGAGGPRTDTQYF. The CDR3 DNA reads TGTGCCAGCAGCGTGAGAGGAGCGGGAGGGCCGAGGACAGATACGCAGTATTTT.

The J gene is TRBJ1-5, the V gene TRBV6-2 or TRBV6-3, with D unresolved. Trimming left V 6 bases short and J 4 bases short, with 16 bases between. Germline lookup yields CDR1 MNHEY and CDR2 SVGEGT. CDR3 size: 15 residues. The CDR3 spells CASSYHSPFNQPQHF. CDR3 sequence (DNA): TGTGCCAGCAGCTACCACTCCCCCTTTAATCAGCCCCAGCATTTT.

For the CDR3, the DNA is TGTGCCAGCAGCCACGGGACAGGGCCTGACGAGCAGTACTTC. Encoded protein: CASSHGTGPDEQYF. The gene calls are TRBV7-9 and TRBJ2-7, with TRBD1 matching over 9 bases. The germline gives CDR1 SEHNR, CDR2 FQNEAQ (reference sequence). V was pared by 5 bases and J by 5 bases, with 7 bases of the junction left unmatched. The CDR3 sequence is 14 residues long.